This TCR beta chain was sequenced for a study of kidney transplant recipient with SARS-CoV-2 infection (dated by TCRdb to about 2021). The sample's time point label, in plain terms: pre-pandemic baseline sample and day 111 after first positive SARS-CoV-2 test. V gives up 0 bases and J gives up 1 base, and the segment between their germline ends measures 7 bases. From a lookup of the germline V gene (reference sequence), CDR1 and CDR2 are WNHNN and SYGVQD. The CDR3 runs 14 amino acids, cysteine and phenylalanine included. The sequence is cut down to CDR3 DNA, 42 bases in frame from base 1. This clonotype was observed at least ten times. No antigen is known for it. No base quality values were provided; no much bigger clone lies one nucleotide off. This sample was sequenced with an Illumina MiSeq. Profiling of the peripheral T cell repertoire targeted human TCRbeta genes. Turning to the authors' computational methods: Beta-binomial modelling was applied to test for differential clonotype abundance so that variability over time was accounted for. Clonotypes that had expanded were screened against the ImmuneCODE reference database of SARS-CoV-2-associated TCRs and mapped onto regions of the viral genome. Additional analyses of the repertoire looked at TRBV gene usage, CDR3 length, CDR3 amino acid overlap between time points, clonotype abundance distributions and Jaccard similarity. TCRdb redid the processing of the public reads, applying fastp at Q25 and MiXCR, and retained in-frame beta chains. All rows with the same CDR3 protein become a single entry with the most common DNA and genes. The V and J calls shown here were made by TCRdb, not taken from the authors' results. This sample holds fewer than 250,000 distinct CDR3 sequences; 29% were observed only once. 6% to 8.5% of the sample goes to the ten largest clones.

The receptor's source is a male patient in his thirties who had COVID-19 and was a kidney transplant recipient. The graft donor may be the source of some T cells after a transplant. The rearranged segments are TRBV10-1 and TRBJ2-7; TRBD1 is a possible D gene, resting on 6 matching bases. This sample comprised a blood sample, obtained at baseline and around day 110 from a kidney transplant recipient. The DNA is TGCGCCAGCAGTGAGTCGACAGGATCCTACGAGCAGTACTTC. It specifies CASSESTGSYEQYF.